This T cell receptor beta chain derives from a study of a mutant IDH1 vaccine in newly diagnosed glioma. Background on the study: Males made up about 60% and females about 40% of treated patients, whose mean age was roughly 40 years. Prior therapy was radiotherapy, temozolomide, or both; most received both.

The germline CDR1 and CDR2 sequences are SGHVS and FNYEAQ. The CDR3 is 18 residues long. V lost 5 bases to trimming and J lost 7 bases; unmatched junction nucleotides: 20. Whole-study findings and limits: Among all patients, vaccine-induced immune responses occurred in 90% to 95%.

This clone was recorded a few times. Its target is not known. Profiling relied on immunoSEQ multiplex PCR, and the TCRdb table lists in-frame clones only, not all of them. The table shows under 95,000 clones, with roughly nine tenths occurring only once. Time point in this sample: week 5, during vaccination. Vaccinated patients received 300 ug of mutant IDH1 20-mer peptide per dose, with topical imiquimod. This chain joins TRBV7-6 and TRBJ2-1, with 7 bases identical to TRBD2. Sequences were derived from PBMCs, sampled from a glioma patient whose treatment included an IDH1 peptide vaccine. The sequence was collected from a woman between 45 and 60 years old with glioma. CDR3 loop: CASSRLWVGEGQANEQFF. In nucleotides, the CDR3 is TGTGCCAGCAGCCGTTTGTGGGTCGGGGAGGGTCAGGCGAATGAGCAGTTCTTC.